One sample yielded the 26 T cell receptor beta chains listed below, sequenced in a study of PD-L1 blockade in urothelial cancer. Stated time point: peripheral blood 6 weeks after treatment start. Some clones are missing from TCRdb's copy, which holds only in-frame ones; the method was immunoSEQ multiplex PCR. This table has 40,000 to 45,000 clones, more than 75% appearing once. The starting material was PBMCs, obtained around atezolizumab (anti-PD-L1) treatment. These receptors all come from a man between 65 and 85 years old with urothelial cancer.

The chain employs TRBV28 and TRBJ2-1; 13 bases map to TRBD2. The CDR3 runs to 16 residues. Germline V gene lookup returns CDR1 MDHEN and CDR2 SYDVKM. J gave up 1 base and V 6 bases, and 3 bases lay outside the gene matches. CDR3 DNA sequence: TGTGCCAGCAGATCGACTAGCGGGAGGTCCTACAATGAGCAGTTCTTC. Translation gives CASRSTSGRSYNEQFF.

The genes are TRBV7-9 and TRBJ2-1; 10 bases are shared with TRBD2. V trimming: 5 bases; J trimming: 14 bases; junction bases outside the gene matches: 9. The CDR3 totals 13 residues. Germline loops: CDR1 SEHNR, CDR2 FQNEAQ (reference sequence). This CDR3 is CASSPRLAGIKFF. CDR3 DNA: TGTGCCAGCAGCCCTAGACTAGCGGGCATAAAGTTCTTC.

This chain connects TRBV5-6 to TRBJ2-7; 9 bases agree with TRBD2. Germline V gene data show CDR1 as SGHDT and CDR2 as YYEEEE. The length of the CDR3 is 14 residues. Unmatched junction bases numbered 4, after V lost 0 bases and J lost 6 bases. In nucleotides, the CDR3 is TGTGCCAGCAGCTTGGTTAGCGGGAGCCGCGAGCAGTACTTC. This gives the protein CASSLVSGSREQYF. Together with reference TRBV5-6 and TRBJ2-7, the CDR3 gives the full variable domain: DAGVTQSPTHLIKTRGQQVTLRCSPKSGHDTVSWYQQALGQGPQFIFQYYEEEERQRGNFPDRFSGHQFPNYSSELNVNALLLGDSALYLCASSLVSGSREQYFGPGTRLTVT.

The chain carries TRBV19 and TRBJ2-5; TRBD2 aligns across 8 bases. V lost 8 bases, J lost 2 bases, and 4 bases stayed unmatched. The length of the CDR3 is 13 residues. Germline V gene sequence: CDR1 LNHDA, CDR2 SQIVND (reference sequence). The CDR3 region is CASGSGRQETQYF. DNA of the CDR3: TGTGCCAGTGGGAGCGGGAGACAAGAGACCCAGTACTTC.

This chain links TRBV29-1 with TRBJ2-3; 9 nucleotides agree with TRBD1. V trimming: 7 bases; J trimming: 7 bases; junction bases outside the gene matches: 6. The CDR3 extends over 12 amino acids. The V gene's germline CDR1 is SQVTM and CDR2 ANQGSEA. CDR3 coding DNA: TGCAGCGCCCTACAGGGGGCAAATACGCAGTATTTT. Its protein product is CSALQGANTQYF.

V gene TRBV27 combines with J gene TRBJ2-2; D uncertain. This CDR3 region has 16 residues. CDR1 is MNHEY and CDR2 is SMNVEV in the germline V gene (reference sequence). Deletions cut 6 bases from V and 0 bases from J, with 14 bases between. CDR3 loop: CASSLFPQANTGELFF. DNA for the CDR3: TGTGCCAGCAGCCTGTTTCCCCAGGCGAACACCGGGGAGCTGTTTTTT.

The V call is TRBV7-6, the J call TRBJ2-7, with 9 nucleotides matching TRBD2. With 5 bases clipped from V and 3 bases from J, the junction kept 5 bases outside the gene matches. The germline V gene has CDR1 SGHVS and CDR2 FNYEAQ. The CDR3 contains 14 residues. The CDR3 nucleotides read TGTGCCAGCAGCCCGTTAGCGGGAGACTACGAGCAGTACTTC. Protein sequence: CASSPLAGDYEQYF. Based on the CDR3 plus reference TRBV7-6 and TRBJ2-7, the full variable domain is GAGVSQSPRYKVTKRGQDVALRCDPISGHVSLYWYRQALGQGPEFLTYFNYEAQQDKSGLPNDRFSAERPEGSISTLTIQRTEQRDSAMYRCASSPLAGDYEQYFGPGTRLTVT.

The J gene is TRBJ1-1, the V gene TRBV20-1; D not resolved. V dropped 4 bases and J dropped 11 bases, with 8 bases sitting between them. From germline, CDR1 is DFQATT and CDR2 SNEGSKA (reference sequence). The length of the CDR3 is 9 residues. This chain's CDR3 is CSAKNYAFF. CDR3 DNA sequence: TGCAGTGCTAAAAATTATGCTTTCTTT.

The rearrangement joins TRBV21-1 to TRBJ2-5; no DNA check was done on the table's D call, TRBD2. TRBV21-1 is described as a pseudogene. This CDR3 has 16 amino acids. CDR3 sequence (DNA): TGTGCCAGCAGCAAAGGTAGCGGGAGAGGGAAAGAGACCCAGTACTTC. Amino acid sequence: CASSKGSGRGKETQYF.

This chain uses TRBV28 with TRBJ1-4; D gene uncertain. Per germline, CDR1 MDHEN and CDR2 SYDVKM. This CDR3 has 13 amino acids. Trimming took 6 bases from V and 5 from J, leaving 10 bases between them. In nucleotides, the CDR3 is TGTGCCAGCAGACTCCGACAAAATGAAAAACTGTTTTTT. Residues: CASRLRQNEKLFF. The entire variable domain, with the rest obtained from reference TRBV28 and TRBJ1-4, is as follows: DVKVTQSSRYLVKRTGEKVFLECVQDMDHENMFWYRQDPGLGLRLIYFSYDVKMKEKGDIPEGYSVSREKKERFSLILESASTNQTSMYLCASRLRQNEKLFFGSGTQLSVL.

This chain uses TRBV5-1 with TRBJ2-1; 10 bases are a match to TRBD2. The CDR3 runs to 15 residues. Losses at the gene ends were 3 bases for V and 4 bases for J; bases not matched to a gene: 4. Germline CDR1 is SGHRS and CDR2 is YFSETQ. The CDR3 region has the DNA TGCGCCAGCAGCTCGACTAGCGGGCCGTACAATGAGCAGTTCTTC. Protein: CASSSTSGPYNEQFF.

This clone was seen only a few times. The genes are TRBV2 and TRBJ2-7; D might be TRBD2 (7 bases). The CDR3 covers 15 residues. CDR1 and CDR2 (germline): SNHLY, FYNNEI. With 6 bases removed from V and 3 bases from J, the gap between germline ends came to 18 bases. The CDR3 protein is CASSKGGAAFYEQYF. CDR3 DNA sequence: TGTGCCAGCAGCAAGGGGGGGGCAGCCTTCTACGAGCAGTACTTC.

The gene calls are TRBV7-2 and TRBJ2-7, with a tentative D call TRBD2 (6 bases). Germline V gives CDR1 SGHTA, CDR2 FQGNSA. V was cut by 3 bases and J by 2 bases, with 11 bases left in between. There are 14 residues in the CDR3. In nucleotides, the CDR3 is TGTGCCAGCAGCTTGGGGACTGGAACCTACGAGCAGTACTTC. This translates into CASSLGTGTYEQYF.

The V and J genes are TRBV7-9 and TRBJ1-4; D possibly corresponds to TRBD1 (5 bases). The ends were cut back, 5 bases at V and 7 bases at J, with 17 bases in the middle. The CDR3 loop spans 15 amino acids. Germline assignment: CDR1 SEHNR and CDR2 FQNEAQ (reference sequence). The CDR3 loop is CASSPRRQGGEKLFF. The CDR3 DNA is TGTGCCAGCAGCCCTCGTAGGCAGGGAGGTGAAAAACTGTTTTTT.

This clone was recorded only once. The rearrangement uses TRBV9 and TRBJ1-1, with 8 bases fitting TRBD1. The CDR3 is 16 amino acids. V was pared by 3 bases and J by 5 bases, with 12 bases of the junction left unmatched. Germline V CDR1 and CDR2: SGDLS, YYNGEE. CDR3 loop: CASSGPTGQGGTEAFF. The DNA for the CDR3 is TGTGCCAGCAGCGGACCCACTGGACAGGGAGGTACTGAAGCTTTCTTT.

The CDR3: CASSLAGSGRETQYF. For the CDR3, the DNA is TGTGCCAGCAGCTTAGCCGGTAGCGGGAGAGAGACCCAGTACTTC. The gene calls are TRBV7-2 and TRBJ2-5; 9 nucleotides agree with TRBD2. Germline V lookup: CDR1 SGHTA, CDR2 FQGNSA. The CDR3 totals 15 residues. Trimming cost V 0 bases and J 4 bases; bases outside gene matches: 3.

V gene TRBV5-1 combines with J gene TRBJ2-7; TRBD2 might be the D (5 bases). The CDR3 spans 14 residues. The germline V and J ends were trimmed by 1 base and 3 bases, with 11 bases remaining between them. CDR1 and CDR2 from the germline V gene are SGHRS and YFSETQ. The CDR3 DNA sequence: TGCGCCAGCAGCTTGTATGCCGGGAACTACGAGCAGTACTTC. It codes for CASSLYAGNYEQYF.

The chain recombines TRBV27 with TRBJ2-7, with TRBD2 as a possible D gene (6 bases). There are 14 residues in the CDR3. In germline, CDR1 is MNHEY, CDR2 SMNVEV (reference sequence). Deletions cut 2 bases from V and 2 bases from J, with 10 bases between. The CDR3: CASSLGDLTYEQYF. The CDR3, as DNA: TGTGCCAGCAGTTTAGGGGACTTAACCTACGAGCAGTACTTC.

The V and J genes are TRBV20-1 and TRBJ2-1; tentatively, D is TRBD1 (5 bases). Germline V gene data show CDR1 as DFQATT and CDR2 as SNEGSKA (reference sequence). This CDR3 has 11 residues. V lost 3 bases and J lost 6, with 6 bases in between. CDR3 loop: CSASRANEQFF. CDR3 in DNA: TGCAGTGCTAGCAGGGCCAATGAGCAGTTCTTC.

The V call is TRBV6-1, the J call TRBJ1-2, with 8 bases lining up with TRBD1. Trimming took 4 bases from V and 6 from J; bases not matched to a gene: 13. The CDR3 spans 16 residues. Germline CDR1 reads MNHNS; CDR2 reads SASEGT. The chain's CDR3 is CASSVEQGALGHGYTF. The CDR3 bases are TGTGCCAGCAGTGTGGAGCAGGGGGCGCTTGGACATGGCTACACCTTC.

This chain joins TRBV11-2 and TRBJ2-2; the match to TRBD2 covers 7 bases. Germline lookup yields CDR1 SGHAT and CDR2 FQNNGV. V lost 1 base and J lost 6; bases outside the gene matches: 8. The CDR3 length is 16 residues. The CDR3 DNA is TGTGCCAGCAGCTTAGCGGGCGGGAGAAGGTCCGGGGAGCTGTTTTTT. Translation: CASSLAGGRRSGELFF.

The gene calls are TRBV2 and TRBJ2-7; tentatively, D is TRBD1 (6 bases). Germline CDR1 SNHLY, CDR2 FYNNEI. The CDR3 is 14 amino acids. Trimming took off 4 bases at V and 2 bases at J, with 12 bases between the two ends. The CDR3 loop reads CASSAGHLTYEQYF. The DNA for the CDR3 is TGTGCCAGCAGTGCGGGACACCTGACCTACGAGCAGTACTTC.

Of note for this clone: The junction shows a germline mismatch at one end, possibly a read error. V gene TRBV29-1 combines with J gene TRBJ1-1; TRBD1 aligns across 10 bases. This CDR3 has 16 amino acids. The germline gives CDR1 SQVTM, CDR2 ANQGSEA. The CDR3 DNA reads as TGCAGCGTCGAAGGACAGGGGGGACATATGAACACTGAAGCTTTCTTT. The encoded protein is CSVEGQGGHMNTEAFF.

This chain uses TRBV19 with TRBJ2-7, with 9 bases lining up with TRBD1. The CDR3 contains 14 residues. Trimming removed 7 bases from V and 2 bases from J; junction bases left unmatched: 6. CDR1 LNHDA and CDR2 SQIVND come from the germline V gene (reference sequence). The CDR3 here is CASNGGDRAYEQYF. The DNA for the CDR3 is TGTGCCAGTAATGGGGGGGACAGGGCCTACGAGCAGTACTTC.

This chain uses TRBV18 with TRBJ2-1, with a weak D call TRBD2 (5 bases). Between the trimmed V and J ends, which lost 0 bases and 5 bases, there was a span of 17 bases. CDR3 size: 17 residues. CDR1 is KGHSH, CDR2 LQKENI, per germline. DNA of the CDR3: TGTGCCAGCTCACCACCACTAGGTGTGGTGCGGCACAATGAGCAGTTCTTC. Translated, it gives CASSPPLGVVRHNEQFF. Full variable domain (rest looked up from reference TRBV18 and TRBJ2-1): NAGVMQNPRHLVRRRGQEARLRCSPMKGHSHVYWYRQLPEEGLKFMVYLQKENIIDESGMPKERFSAEFPKEGPSILRIQQVVRGDSAAYFCASSPPLGVVRHNEQFFGPGTRLTVL.

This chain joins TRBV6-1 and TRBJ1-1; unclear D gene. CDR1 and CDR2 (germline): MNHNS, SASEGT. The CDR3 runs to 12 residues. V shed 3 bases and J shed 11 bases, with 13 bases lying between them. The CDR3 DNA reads TGTGCCAGCAGTGATGGCATTTCTCAGGCTTTCTTT. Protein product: CASSDGISQAFF.